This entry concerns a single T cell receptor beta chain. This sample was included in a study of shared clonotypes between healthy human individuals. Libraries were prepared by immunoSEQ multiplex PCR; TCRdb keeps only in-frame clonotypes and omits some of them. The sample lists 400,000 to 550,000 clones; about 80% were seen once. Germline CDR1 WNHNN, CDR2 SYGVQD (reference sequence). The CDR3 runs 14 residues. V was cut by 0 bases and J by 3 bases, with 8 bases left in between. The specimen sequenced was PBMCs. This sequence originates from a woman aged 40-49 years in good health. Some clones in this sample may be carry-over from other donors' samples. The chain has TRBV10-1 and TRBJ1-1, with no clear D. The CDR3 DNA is TGCGCCAGCAGTGAGTCTGGACGGCACACTGAAGCTTTCTTT. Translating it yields CASSESGRHTEAFF.